A single sample is the source of the 12 T cell receptor beta chains below, sequenced in a study of OX40 agonist ivuxolimab in advanced cancers. TCRdb's copy holds only in-frame clones and misses some; the assay was immunoSEQ multiplex PCR. The sample has about 140,000 clones, just over 90% seen once. The source was CD4+ or CD8+ T cells sorted from blood, collected in a trial of the OX40 agonist ivuxolimab. Source of these receptors: an adult with an advanced solid tumor such as melanoma, head and neck, liver or kidney cancer.

The chain carries TRBV7-3 and TRBJ2-7, with D unclear. Germline V CDR1 and CDR2: SGHTA, FQGTGA. This CDR3 comprises 14 residues. The germline V and J ends were trimmed by 0 bases and 2 bases, with 8 bases remaining between them. The CDR3 loop reads CASSLTGGAYEQYF. The DNA of the CDR3 is TGTGCCAGCAGCTTAACGGGCGGAGCCTACGAGCAGTACTTC.

V is TRBV28 and J is TRBJ2-5, with D hard to call. Germline CDR1 MDHEN, CDR2 SYDVKM. This CDR3 has 13 residues. V lost 3 bases and J lost 2, with 7 bases in between. The CDR3 nucleotides are TGTGCCAGCAGTTTGGACGAACAAGAGACCCAGTACTTC. As protein: CASSLDEQETQYF.

The V call is TRBV27, the J call TRBJ1-2, with D hard to call. V was clipped by 5 bases and J by 2 bases, with 9 bases between them. Germline CDR1 is MNHEY and CDR2 is SMNVEV (reference sequence). This CDR3 contains 13 residues. The CDR3 sequence: CASSINRNYGYTF. CDR3 sequence (DNA): TGTGCCAGCAGTATAAACCGGAACTATGGCTACACCTTC.

This chain joins TRBV5-4 and TRBJ2-2, with TRBD2 matching over 15 bases. J gave up 7 bases and V 4 bases, and 11 bases lay outside the gene matches. Germline V CDR1 and CDR2: SGHNT, YYREEE (reference sequence). The CDR3 covers 18 residues. This chain's CDR3 is CASSLRTSGRAANGELFF. The CDR3 DNA reads TGTGCCAGCAGCCTGCGGACTAGCGGGAGGGCCGCGAACGGGGAGCTGTTTTTT.

The V call is TRBV19, the J call TRBJ1-5; D remains unclear. The CDR3 length is 15 residues. V was shortened by 5 bases and J by 2 bases, with 13 bases between the two germline ends. Germline loops: CDR1 LNHDA, CDR2 SQIVND (reference sequence). CDR3 in DNA: TGTGCCAGTAGTCTTTCCCATGCCGGCAATCAGCCCCAGCATTTT. As protein: CASSLSHAGNQPQHF. The full variable domain, completed using reference TRBV19 and TRBJ1-5, is DGGITQSPKYLFRKEGQNVTLSCEQNLNHDAMYWYRQDPGQGLRLIYYSQIVNDFQKGDIAEGYSVSREKKESFPLTVTSAQKNPTAFYLCASSLSHAGNQPQHFGDGTRLSIL.

This clone was found once. The rearrangement links TRBV7-2 to TRBJ1-2; D is unclear. Trimming took off 2 bases at V and 8 bases at J, with 12 bases between the two ends. The CDR3 has 13 amino acids. Per the germline V gene, CDR1 is SGHTA and CDR2 is FQGNSA. Here the CDR3 DNA reads TGTGCCAGCAGCTTAAGGATCGTTGACGGCTACACCTTC. It yields the protein CASSLRIVDGYTF.

The chain employs TRBV15 and TRBJ1-2; D call uncertain. Germline V CDR1 and CDR2: LNHNV, YYDKDF (reference sequence). Deletions cut 3 bases from V and 7 bases from J, with 12 bases between. The CDR3 is made up of 13 amino acids. The chain's CDR3 is CATSRVDPAGYTF. CDR3 coding DNA: TGTGCCACCAGCAGGGTAGACCCCGCTGGCTACACCTTC.

The rearrangement uses TRBV19 and TRBJ1-5; no clear D. Deletions cut 7 bases from V and 6 bases from J, with 13 bases between. Germline CDR1 is LNHDA and CDR2 is SQIVND (reference sequence). This CDR3 comprises 13 residues. CDR3 region: CASISAPLQPQHF. CDR3 bases: TGTGCCAGTATTTCAGCACCCCTTCAGCCCCAGCATTTT.

The chain is built from TRBV11-2 and TRBJ1-2, with 9 bases aligning to TRBD1. There are 16 residues in the CDR3. Looked up from germline, CDR1 is SGHAT and CDR2 is FQNNGV. Unmatched junction bases numbered 13, after V lost 4 bases and J lost 7 bases. CDR3 amino acids: CASSSMGQGRWSGYTF. In DNA form, the CDR3 reads TGTGCCAGCAGCTCTATGGGACAGGGACGGTGGTCTGGCTACACCTTC. Full variable domain (outside the CDR3, taken from reference TRBV11-2 and TRBJ1-2): EAGVAQSPRYKIIEKRQSVAFWCNPISGHATLYWYQQILGQGPKLLIQFQNNGVVDDSQLPKDRFSAERLKGVDSTLKIQPAKLEDSAVYLCASSSMGQGRWSGYTFGSGTRLTVV.

The V and J genes are TRBV5-4 and TRBJ1-2, with D maybe TRBD1 (5 bases). The CDR3 consists of 13 residues. CDR1 is SGHNT and CDR2 is YYREEE in the germline V gene (reference sequence). Trimming shortened V by 0 bases and J by 6 bases, and 9 bases separated the two germline ends. The CDR3 spells CASSLGQLDGYTF. CDR3 sequence (DNA): TGTGCCAGCAGCTTGGGACAGTTGGATGGCTACACCTTC.

The chain carries TRBV25-1 and TRBJ2-1; 7 nucleotides align to TRBD1. Germline assignment: CDR1 MGHDK and CDR2 SYGVNS. The CDR3 runs 18 residues. V shed 3 bases, J shed 3 bases, and the junction held 14 bases outside the gene matches. CDR3 in DNA: TGTGCCAGCAGTGATAAGTTTGGTAGGACAGGTCTCTACAATGAGCAGTTCTTC. Its protein product is CASSDKFGRTGLYNEQFF.

This clone showed up just once. The rearrangement uses TRBV7-6 and TRBJ2-7; D tentatively reads TRBD1 or TRBD2 (7 bases each). The CDR3 consists of 13 residues. Trimming removed 5 bases from V and 6 bases from J, with 14 bases in between. CDR1 is SGHVS and CDR2 is FNYEAQ in the germline V gene. The CDR3 is CASSPGGVGEQYF. In DNA, the CDR3 is TGTGCCAGCAGCCCAGGGGGGGTGGGCGAGCAGTACTTC.